This TCR beta chain is from a study of patients and donors after allogeneic stem cell transplantation (dated by TCRdb to 2018 to 2020). The receptor library was made with RT-PCR. The sequencer listed for this sample is NextSeq 550. TCRdb reanalyzed the raw reads on its own, using fastp at Q25 for trimming and MiXCR for clone calling, and kept in-frame beta chains. Each entry is one CDR3 protein sequence, shown with its most common DNA and genes. This sample holds about 960,000 distinct CDR3 sequences; roughly 18% were observed only once. Jointly, the top ten make up around 5.5% of the sample. About this clonotype itself: Its recognized antigen is unknown. Base quality data are lacking; no much larger clone is found one base away.

The TCR was taken from a human donor who was either an allogeneic HSCT recipient or a stem cell or donor lymphocyte infusion donor (not recorded which). It is not recorded whose cells these are; they may come from a transplant donor. The sequencing sample was made of blood, either unsorted or a sorted T cell fraction (not recorded which).

Read as DNA, the sequence is TGTGCCAGCAGCCCCCGAATGCTTCGGATTAGCACAGATACGCAGTATTTT. This translates into CASSPRMLRISTDTQYF. The rearrangement joined TRBV9 to TRBJ2-3; the D gene is unclear. The CDR3 runs 17 residues from the cysteine to the phenylalanine. CDR3 DNA only is kept here, 51 bases in frame from base 1. CDR1 SGDLS and CDR2 YYNGEE are derived from the germline V gene. V drops 4 bases and J drops 0 bases, leaving 18 bases in between.